The 25 T cell receptor beta chains below come from one sample, sequenced in a study of shared clonotypes between healthy human individuals. Some clones are missing from TCRdb's copy, which holds only in-frame ones; the method was immunoSEQ multiplex PCR. This table has a few hundred thousand clones, 80% to 90% appearing once. Sequencing used memory CD8+ T cells sorted from blood. Subset in this sample: CD45RO+ cells pooled with CCR7-negative TemRA cells. Receptors originate from a man in his late teens or twenties in good health.

This chain joins TRBV29-1 and TRBJ1-2, with 8 bases fitting TRBD1. The CDR3 is 12 residues long. Germline trimming cut 6 bases from V and 5 bases from J; bases unmatched to any gene: 5. From germline, CDR1 is SQVTM and CDR2 ANQGSEA. The CDR3 reads CSVATGGYGYTF. The CDR3 DNA is TGCAGCGTCGCTACAGGGGGATATGGCTACACCTTC.

The chain carries TRBV4-1 and TRBJ1-5; unclear D gene. CDR1 is MGHRA and CDR2 is YSYEKL in the germline V gene. This CDR3 spans 14 amino acids. The V end was cut by 3 bases, the J end by 1 base, with 7 bases between. CDR3 sequence reads: CASSHADSNQPQHF. For the CDR3, the DNA is TGCGCCAGCAGCCATGCGGACAGCAATCAGCCCCAGCATTTT.

The rearrangement joins TRBV13 to TRBJ2-3, with a possible D match to TRBD2 (5 bases). The CDR3 sequence is 23 residues long. Germline-derived CDR1 and CDR2 are PRHDT and FYEKMQ (reference sequence). The germline V and J ends were trimmed by 1 base and 0 bases, with 32 bases remaining between them. CDR3: CASSLVFGSSAEGDQSSTDTQYF. DNA for the CDR3: TGTGCCAGCAGCTTAGTCTTCGGTTCGTCGGCCGAGGGAGACCAGTCTAGCACAGATACGCAGTATTTT.

The rearrangement joins TRBV11-2 to TRBJ1-1, with D possibly matching TRBD1 (6 bases). Germline CDR1 and CDR2: SGHAT and FQNNGV. There are 14 residues in the CDR3. Trimming shortened V by 1 base and J by 5 bases, and 11 bases separated the two germline ends. The CDR3 here is CASSLGIDRTEAFF. As DNA, the CDR3 is TGTGCCAGCAGCTTAGGGATTGACAGGACTGAAGCTTTCTTT.

This sequence joins TRBV5-6 and TRBJ2-5, with 8 bases lining up with TRBD1. The CDR3 is made up of 15 amino acids. Germline CDR1 is SGHDT and CDR2 is YYEEEE. The V segment lost 2 bases and the J segment 5 bases; nucleotides outside the gene matches: 8. The DNA of the CDR3 is TGTGCCAGCAGCTTTCTCGGACAGGGACAGGAGACCCAGTACTTC. It is translated as CASSFLGQGQETQYF.

In this sample, this clone turned up a few times. Different DNA sequences within this sample yield the same CDR3. The V and J genes are TRBV5-1 and TRBJ2-7; D is unresolved. The CDR3 has 11 residues. Germline V gene lookup returns CDR1 SGHRS and CDR2 YFSETQ. V was cut by 0 bases and J by 4 bases, with 2 bases left in between. In DNA form, the CDR3 reads TGCGCCAGCAGCTTGGGGTACGAGCAGTACTTC. This encodes CASSLGYEQYF.

CDR3 nucleotide sequence: TGTGCCAGCAGCGTGACAGGGAAGTATAGTGAAAAACTGTTTTTT. Translating gives CASSVTGKYSEKLFF. The V and J genes are TRBV9 and TRBJ1-4, with TRBD1 matching 7 bases. Germline loops: CDR1 SGDLS, CDR2 YYNGEE. The CDR3 has 15 residues. Unmatched junction bases numbered 8, after V lost 2 bases and J lost 7 bases.

V gene TRBV13 combines with J gene TRBJ2-7, with 8 bases identical to TRBD2. The CDR3 spans 15 residues. The trim removed 1 base at V and 3 bases at J, leaving 5 bases unmatched. Germline V gives CDR1 PRHDT, CDR2 FYEKMQ (reference sequence). The CDR3: CASSLAGLGVYEQYF. Written as DNA, the CDR3 is TGTGCCAGCAGCTTAGCGGGACTAGGGGTCTACGAGCAGTACTTC.

The chain carries TRBV30 and TRBJ2-2; 9 nucleotides agree with TRBD1. Per the germline V gene, CDR1 is GTSNPN and CDR2 is SVGIG (reference sequence). With 3 bases clipped from V and 2 bases from J, the junction kept 10 bases outside the gene matches. The CDR3 consists of 17 residues. The CDR3 DNA reads TGTGCCTGGAGATTCCTGCCGGGACAGGGAAACACCGGGGAGCTGTTTTTT. As protein: CAWRFLPGQGNTGELFF.

The gene calls are TRBV2 and TRBJ1-2, with D possibly matching TRBD1 (6 bases). V lost 4 bases and J lost 4, with 16 bases in between. This CDR3 is 15 amino acids long. Germline CDR1 and CDR2: SNHLY and FYNNEI. In DNA, the CDR3 is TGTGCCAGCAGTGTAAGCACAGGGCCCTCCTATGGCTACACCTTC. Translating it yields CASSVSTGPSYGYTF.

The chain is built from TRBV7-8 and TRBJ2-2, with D unclear. The CDR3 loop spans 15 amino acids. V was pared by 1 base and J by 5 bases, with 11 bases between. Germline values: CDR1 SGHVS, CDR2 FQNEAQ. CDR3 amino acids: CASSLVFRITGELFF. In DNA form, the CDR3 reads TGTGCCAGCAGCTTAGTATTCCGAATTACCGGGGAGCTGTTTTTT.

The rearrangement links TRBV10-3 to TRBJ2-1; 8 bases align to TRBD1. CDR1 is ENHRY, CDR2 SYGVKD, per germline. This CDR3 has 16 amino acids. V lost 5 bases to trimming and J lost 5 bases; unmatched junction nucleotides: 11. The chain's CDR3 is CAISPTSGTGHNEQFF. DNA for the CDR3: TGTGCCATCAGTCCAACCTCCGGGACAGGCCACAATGAGCAGTTCTTC.

The chain recombines TRBV4-1 with TRBJ2-3; D not certain. Germline V gene lookup returns CDR1 MGHRA and CDR2 YSYEKL. Trimming pared 0 bases from V and 2 bases from J, leaving 12 bases between. The CDR3 length is 16 residues. DNA of the CDR3: TGCGCCAGCAGCCAAGAGAAATGGAGCAACACAGATACGCAGTATTTT. It specifies CASSQEKWSNTDTQYF.

This sequence joins TRBV4-1 and TRBJ2-2; 10 bases are shared with TRBD1. The CDR3 is 19 amino acids. Germline trimming cut 0 bases from V and 3 bases from J; bases unmatched to any gene: 10. CDR1 MGHRA and CDR2 YSYEKL come from the germline V gene. CDR3 region: CASSQDDRGRELDTGELFF. In DNA form, the CDR3 reads TGCGCCAGCAGCCAAGATGACAGGGGGCGAGAATTGGACACCGGGGAGCTGTTTTTT.

The rearrangement uses TRBV28 and TRBJ2-7; D is perhaps TRBD1 or TRBD2 (5 bases each). Trimming pared 6 bases from V and 2 bases from J, leaving 11 bases between. The CDR3 totals 13 residues. Germline V gene data show CDR1 as MDHEN and CDR2 as SYDVKM. The CDR3 sequence: CASRRGQPYEQYF. CDR3 sequence (DNA): TGTGCCAGCAGGAGGGGCCAGCCCTACGAGCAGTACTTC.

The V and J genes are TRBV27 and TRBJ2-7; 8 bases align to TRBD2. Germline loops: CDR1 MNHEY, CDR2 SMNVEV (reference sequence). The length of the CDR3 is 14 residues. The V gene end was trimmed by 5 bases and the J gene end by 4 bases; junction bases not matched to a gene: 7. CDR3 DNA: TGTGCCAGCAGTCCCACGGGGGGGCTATACGAGCAGTACTTC. Amino acid sequence: CASSPTGGLYEQYF.

The chain uses TRBV2 and TRBJ2-7; possibly TRBD1 for D (6 bases). The germline CDR1 and CDR2 sequences are SNHLY and FYNNEI. The CDR3 spans 14 residues. V dropped 5 bases and J dropped 4 bases, with 15 bases sitting between them. CDR3 residues: CASSSQGRGYEQYF. CDR3 DNA sequence: TGTGCCAGCAGTTCACAGGGCAGGGGTTACGAGCAGTACTTC.

V is TRBV28 and J is TRBJ1-6, with D perhaps matching TRBD1 (5 bases). Germline V CDR1 and CDR2: MDHEN, SYDVKM. With 4 bases removed from V and 5 bases from J, the gap between germline ends came to 15 bases. The CDR3 totals 16 residues. Here the CDR3 DNA reads TGTGCCAGCAGTTACTTTTGGGGGTGGCATAATTCACCCCTCCACTTT. Protein: CASSYFWGWHNSPLHF.

The rearrangement joins TRBV2 to TRBJ2-5; 9 bases match TRBD1. CDR3 length: 14 residues. Germline lookup yields CDR1 SNHLY and CDR2 FYNNEI. The ends lost 6 bases at V and 5 bases at J; junction bases unmatched: 7. The CDR3 DNA follows: TGTGCCAGCAGGCAACAGGGGGCGAGTGAGACCCAGTACTTC. The encoded protein is CASRQQGASETQYF.

Points on this clone: The sample contains more than one DNA sequence encoding this CDR3. This chain connects TRBV10-2 to TRBJ2-7; 14 bases fit TRBD2. The CDR3 has 15 amino acids. With 5 bases clipped from V and 5 bases from J, the junction kept 5 bases outside the gene matches. Germline V lookup: CDR1 WSHSY, CDR2 SAAADI. CDR3 in amino acids: CASSQGLAGAHEQYF. In DNA, the CDR3 is TGCGCCAGCAGTCAGGGACTAGCGGGAGCCCACGAGCAGTACTTC.

The genes are TRBV29-1 and TRBJ2-4; 7 bases fit TRBD1. This CDR3 comprises 13 residues. Germline values: CDR1 SQVTM, CDR2 ANQGSEA. The trim removed 5 bases at V and 5 bases at J, leaving 6 bases unmatched. DNA of the CDR3: TGCAGCGTTAAACAGGGGAACGAAAACATTCAGTACTTC. Translating gives CSVKQGNENIQYF.

V is TRBV4-1 and J is TRBJ1-2; D is uncertain. This CDR3 has 15 residues. From germline, CDR1 is MGHRA and CDR2 YSYEKL. V lost 4 bases and J 1 base, leaving 13 bases between the germline ends. The CDR3 protein is CASSPPAWVNYGYTF. DNA for the CDR3: TGCGCCAGCAGCCCCCCGGCGTGGGTTAACTATGGCTACACCTTC.

The genes are TRBV10-2 and TRBJ2-7; a weak D match, TRBD1 (5 bases). V shed 4 bases and J shed 2 bases, with 15 bases lying between them. The CDR3 sequence is 15 residues long. Looked up from germline, CDR1 is WSHSY and CDR2 is SAAADI. The CDR3 loop is CASSVEDIVTYEQYF. DNA for the CDR3: TGCGCCAGCAGTGTCGAGGACATTGTAACCTACGAGCAGTACTTC.

This clone was picked up one time. The V gene is TRBV7-9, the J gene TRBJ2-7; 8 nucleotides agree with TRBD1. Germline V gives CDR1 SEHNR, CDR2 FQNEAQ (reference sequence). The CDR3 has 15 residues. J lost 3 bases, V lost 2 bases, and 6 bases had no gene match. The CDR3 region is CASSLPGQVVYEQYF. The DNA for the CDR3 is TGTGCCAGCAGCTTACCGGGACAGGTTGTCTACGAGCAGTACTTC. The full variable domain, rest sourced from reference TRBV7-9 and TRBJ2-7, is DTGVSQNPRHKITKRGQNVTFRCDPISEHNRLYWYRQTLGQGPEFLTYFQNEAQLEKSRLLSDRFSAERPKGSFSTLEIQRTEQGDSAMYLCASSLPGQVVYEQYFGPGTRLTVT.

The chain couples TRBV11-2 to TRBJ2-7, with no clear D. CDR3 size: 13 residues. Trimming cost V 5 bases and J 4 bases, with 12 bases left between them. Germline V CDR1 and CDR2: SGHAT, FQNNGV. CDR3 DNA sequence: TGTGCCAGCAGCCGGTTCGCTGAGTACGAGCAGTACTTC. As protein: CASSRFAEYEQYF. Full variable domain (missing parts from reference TRBV11-2 and TRBJ2-7): EAGVAQSPRYKIIEKRQSVAFWCNPISGHATLYWYQQILGQGPKLLIQFQNNGVVDDSQLPKDRFSAERLKGVDSTLKIQPAKLEDSAVYLCASSRFAEYEQYFGPGTRLTVT.